A single sample gave rise to the 32 T cell receptor beta chains below, sequenced in a study of patients and donors after allogeneic stem cell transplantation. TCRdb ran MiXCR on the RT-PCR reads and lists one entry per CDR3 protein. The sample yields about 200,000 distinct CDR3 sequences, 38% seen once. The specimen sequenced was blood, either unsorted or a sorted T cell fraction (not recorded which). The source is a human donor who was either an allogeneic HSCT recipient or a stem cell or donor lymphocyte infusion donor (not recorded which). It is not recorded whose cells these are; they may come from a transplant donor.

This clonotype came up a few times. The J gene is TRBJ2-6, the V gene TRBV29-1; D is unclear. V was pared by 6 bases and J by 0 bases, with 9 bases between. This CDR3 spans 14 amino acids. CDR1 SQVTM and CDR2 ANQGSEA come from the germline V gene. The CDR3 bases are TGCAGCGTGTCGACGTTCTCTGGGGCCAACGTCCTGACTTTC. Translated, it gives CSVSTFSGANVLTF.

This clonotype has more than one count but fewer than ten. The V call is TRBV12-3 or TRBV12-4, the J call TRBJ1-1; tentatively, D is TRBD1 (6 bases). The V and J ends lost 8 bases and 6 bases respectively, with 16 bases between them. The CDR3 sequence is 13 residues long. The CDR3 DNA follows: TGTGCCAGCCGGGGGGCCTTTGATCCTGAAGCTTTCTTT. It codes for CASRGAFDPEAFF.

This sequence joins TRBV5-1 and TRBJ2-4, with TRBD2 matching 9 bases. J gave up 3 bases and V 4 bases, and 5 bases lay outside the gene matches. Germline V CDR1 and CDR2: SGHRS, YFSETQ. CDR3 length: 15 residues. The CDR3 bases are TGCGCCAGCAGCATGATGACTAGCGGCAAAAACATTCAGTACTTC. Amino acids: CASSMMTSGKNIQYF.

The rearrangement links TRBV5-1 to TRBJ2-3; D may be TRBD1 (6 bases). V was cut by 1 base and J by 1 base, with 10 bases left in between. The CDR3 has 15 residues. The V gene's germline CDR1 is SGHRS and CDR2 YFSETQ. CDR3 region: CASSLMGARTDTQYF. The DNA of the CDR3 is TGCGCCAGCAGCTTGATGGGGGCACGCACAGATACGCAGTATTTT.

The rearrangement joins TRBV28 to TRBJ1-4; D call uncertain. CDR3 length: 13 amino acids. V shed 3 bases and J shed 6 bases, with 8 bases lying between them. CDR1 MDHEN and CDR2 SYDVKM come from the germline V gene. In nucleotides, the CDR3 is TGTGCCAGCAGTTTGTACGGCGATGAAAAACTGTTTTTT. Translation gives CASSLYGDEKLFF.

At least ten counts were recorded for this clonotype. CDR3 residues: CAISGTYGNTIYF. CDR3 DNA sequence: TGTGCCATCTCCGGGACCTATGGAAACACCATATATTTT. The genes are TRBV10-3 and TRBJ1-3, with D perhaps matching TRBD1 (5 bases). V was clipped by 8 bases and J by 3 bases, with 11 bases between them. Germline CDR1 and CDR2: ENHRY and SYGVKD. The CDR3 length is 13 residues.

V gene TRBV4-2 combines with J gene TRBJ2-4; D not certain. The germline gives CDR1 LGHNA, CDR2 YNFKEQ. V lost 4 bases and J lost 1, with 14 bases in between. The CDR3 extends over 16 amino acids. CDR3 sequence (DNA): TGTGCCAGCAGCCCAGTAACGTGGCTGGCCAAAAACATTCAGTACTTC. Translating it yields CASSPVTWLAKNIQYF.

The chain recombines TRBV3-1 with TRBJ2-7; D is perhaps TRBD2 (5 bases). V dropped 5 bases and J dropped 7 bases, with 21 bases sitting between them. The V gene's germline CDR1 is LGHDT and CDR2 YNNKEL (reference sequence). The CDR3 is made up of 15 amino acids. The CDR3 DNA follows: TGTGCCAGCAGCAACGGCGCCTGGACTCTAAGGGAGCAGTACTTC. Translating gives CASSNGAWTLREQYF.

Only a few counts were recorded for this clonotype. Here the CDR3 reads CASTGDTGELFF. The CDR3 nucleotides are TGTGCCAGCACAGGGGACACCGGGGAGCTGTTTTTT. The V and J genes are TRBV6-1 and TRBJ2-2; D is possibly TRBD1 (6 bases). The CDR3 runs 12 residues. V lost 7 bases to trimming and J lost 3 bases, with 6 bases between them. Germline values: CDR1 MNHNS, CDR2 SASEGT.

Only a few counts were recorded for this clonotype. The rearrangement links TRBV4-1 to TRBJ1-2, with D possibly matching TRBD1 (6 bases). The CDR3 extends over 18 amino acids. Germline V gives CDR1 MGHRA, CDR2 YSYEKL. V lost 3 bases and J lost 1, with 21 bases in between. The CDR3 DNA reads TGCGCCAGCAGCCAGGATCCAACCCGGGACACCTTTAACTATGGCTACACCTTC. Translation gives CASSQDPTRDTFNYGYTF.

The CDR3 protein is CASSPAGTGTEAFF. The CDR3 DNA is TGTGCCAGCAGCCCCGCAGGGACGGGCACTGAAGCTTTCTTT. The chain joins TRBV5-5 to TRBJ1-1, with D possibly being TRBD1 (5 bases). V was cut by 4 bases and J by 4 bases, with 14 bases left in between. This CDR3 region has 14 residues. The germline CDR1 and CDR2 sequences are SGHKS and YYEKEE (reference sequence).

The CDR3 here is CASSPIGTAQVYGYTF. CDR3 coding DNA: TGTGCCAGCAGCCCTATCGGGACAGCCCAAGTCTATGGCTACACCTTC. The chain employs TRBV3-1 and TRBJ1-2, with 7 bases matching TRBD1. The CDR3 length is 16 residues. Trimming at V came to 4 bases and at J to 4 bases, leaving 12 bases not matched to a gene. The germline CDR1 and CDR2 sequences are LGHDT and YNNKEL (reference sequence).

The chain couples TRBV12-3 or TRBV12-4 to TRBJ2-7, with D unclear. Trimming removed 8 bases from V and 0 bases from J, with 5 bases in between. The CDR3 has 11 residues. The CDR3 coding sequence is TGTGCCAGCGGAAACTCCTACGAGCAGTACTTC. It codes for CASGNSYEQYF.

The chain links TRBV7-9 to TRBJ1-1, with D perhaps matching TRBD1 (5 bases). CDR1 is SEHNR and CDR2 is FQNEAQ in the germline V gene (reference sequence). This CDR3 spans 14 amino acids. V lost 1 base and J lost 5, with 11 bases in between. CDR3 nucleotides: TGTGCCAGCAGCTTAGTGGCAGGGCATACTGAAGCTTTCTTT. Translated, it gives CASSLVAGHTEAFF.

V gene TRBV20-1 combines with J gene TRBJ1-3; D uncertain. The CDR3 spans 14 residues. The V end lost 4 bases, the J end lost 3 bases, and 13 bases lay between the germline ends. Germline V lookup: CDR1 DFQATT, CDR2 SNEGSKA (reference sequence). CDR3 amino acids: CSAIAFNGGNTIYF. The CDR3 DNA reads TGCAGTGCTATCGCCTTTAACGGTGGAAACACCATATATTTT.

This clonotype has a handful of counts. The chain joins TRBV7-3 to TRBJ2-1, with no clear D. Trimming removed 2 bases at V and 6 bases at J, with 8 bases between. CDR3 length: 13 residues. Germline V gene data show CDR1 as SGHTA and CDR2 as FQGTGA. The CDR3, as DNA: TGTGCCAGCAGCTTATTTCAGAGCAATGAGCAGTTCTTC. Translating gives CASSLFQSNEQFF.

This clonotype was counted only a few times. The rearrangement uses TRBV28 and TRBJ1-2; D is perhaps TRBD1 (6 bases). Between the trimmed V and J ends, which lost 6 bases and 3 bases, there was a span of 8 bases. Germline CDR1 MDHEN, CDR2 SYDVKM. This CDR3 region has 12 residues. The CDR3: CASRSGDYGYTF. The DNA for the CDR3 is TGTGCCAGCAGGTCAGGGGACTATGGCTACACCTTC.

The chain combines TRBV20-1 with TRBJ2-3, with no clear D. V lost 0 bases, J lost 5 bases, and 9 bases lay in between. The CDR3 is 13 residues long. CDR1 DFQATT and CDR2 SNEGSKA come from the germline V gene (reference sequence). The chain's CDR3 is CSAREGYRDTQYF. The CDR3 DNA reads TGCAGTGCTAGAGAGGGCTACCGAGATACGCAGTATTTT.

A few counts support this clonotype. The chain joins TRBV5-1 to TRBJ1-1; D remains ambiguous. This CDR3 is 13 amino acids long. Germline CDR1 is SGHRS and CDR2 is YFSETQ. The V end was cut by 0 bases, the J end by 6 bases, with 9 bases between. CDR3 in DNA: TGCGCCAGCAGCTTGGAAGGGCGATCTGAAGCTTTCTTT. Translated: CASSLEGRSEAFF.

J is TRBJ2-7 and V is TRBV27, with 9 bases that match TRBD1. The trim removed 5 bases at V and 6 bases at J, leaving 11 bases unmatched. The CDR3 contains 15 residues. The germline V gene encodes CDR1 MNHEY and CDR2 SMNVEV (reference sequence). Written as DNA, the CDR3 is TGTGCCAGCAGTCCCCAGGGGTACAGGGGGCTCGAGCAGTACTTC. This gives the protein CASSPQGYRGLEQYF.

The chain couples TRBV10-3 to TRBJ2-6; perhaps TRBD2 as D (6 bases). The CDR3 has 15 residues. Germline lookup yields CDR1 ENHRY and CDR2 SYGVKD. Trimming took 0 bases from V and 8 from J, leaving 11 bases between them. CDR3 amino acids: CAISESAGRPNVLTF. In DNA form, the CDR3 reads TGTGCCATCAGTGAGTCTGCAGGGAGGCCCAACGTCCTGACTTTC.

This clonotype was observed a handful of times. V and J are TRBV27 and TRBJ2-2; a weak D match, TRBD2 (6 bases). The CDR3 totals 13 residues. From germline, CDR1 is MNHEY and CDR2 SMNVEV (reference sequence). Trimming took off 5 bases at V and 7 bases at J, with 11 bases between the two ends. CDR3 bases: TGTGCCAGCAGTCCTCTGGGGGGCGGGGAGCTGTTTTTT. It yields the protein CASSPLGGGELFF.

This clonotype was detected once. This sequence joins TRBV29-1 and TRBJ2-7; D is unresolved. The germline V gene encodes CDR1 SQVTM and CDR2 ANQGSEA. V lost 4 bases and J 0 bases, leaving 7 bases between the germline ends. The CDR3 length is 12 residues. CDR3 residues: CSVGARSYEQYF. CDR3 coding DNA: TGCAGCGTTGGGGCCCGCTCCTACGAGCAGTACTTC.

The rearrangement joins TRBV5-1 to TRBJ2-4, with D possibly matching TRBD2 (6 bases). Trimming took 2 bases from V and 4 from J, leaving 13 bases between them. The CDR3 covers 15 residues. Germline values: CDR1 SGHRS, CDR2 YFSETQ. The CDR3 sequence is CASSFSGDVKNIQYF. The DNA for the CDR3 is TGCGCCAGCAGCTTTTCGGGGGACGTGAAAAACATTCAGTACTTC.

The chain joins TRBV4-3 to TRBJ1-1; D may be TRBD1 (6 bases). The CDR3 is 16 amino acids. V dropped 4 bases and J dropped 1 base, with 16 bases sitting between them. Germline-derived CDR1 and CDR2 are LGHNA and YSLEER. The CDR3 coding sequence is TGCGCCAGCAGCCCCCACAGGGAGCGGTGGAACACTGAAGCTTTCTTT. This codes for CASSPHRERWNTEAFF.

This chain uses TRBV12-3 or TRBV12-4 with TRBJ2-2; D gene ambiguous. The length of the CDR3 is 11 residues. V was shortened by 3 bases and J by 11 bases, with 7 bases between the two germline ends. The CDR3 sequence is CASSLPPELFF. The CDR3 nucleotides read TGTGCCAGCAGTTTGCCCCCTGAGCTGTTTTTT.

The J gene is TRBJ2-2, the V gene TRBV10-1, with D perhaps matching TRBD1 or TRBD2 (5 bases each). The CDR3 consists of 16 residues. Germline V gives CDR1 WNHNN, CDR2 SYGVQD (reference sequence). Trimming left V 3 bases short and J 2 bases short, with 13 bases between. CDR3 in amino acids: CASSDGAGSNTGELFF. The CDR3 DNA follows: TGCGCCAGCAGTGATGGAGCAGGGAGTAACACCGGGGAGCTGTTTTTT.

The gene calls are TRBV12-3 or TRBV12-4 and TRBJ2-1; unclear D gene. The CDR3 runs 16 residues. The ends were cut back, 4 bases at V and 7 bases at J, with 20 bases in the middle. This CDR3 is CASSSPSALGRNEQFF. The CDR3 DNA follows: TGTGCCAGCAGTTCCCCTAGTGCTCTAGGTAGGAATGAGCAGTTCTTC.

The rearrangement joins TRBV4-3 to TRBJ2-1, with 7 positions matching TRBD1. The V gene end was trimmed by 0 bases and the J gene end by 6 bases; junction bases not matched to a gene: 5. Germline lookup yields CDR1 LGHNA and CDR2 YSLEER. The CDR3 length is 15 residues. CDR3 nucleotide sequence: TGCGCCAGCAGCCAAGACGTGGGACAGATCAATGAGCAGTTCTTC. Translated: CASSQDVGQINEQFF.

This clonotype was seen only a few times. V usage is TRBV10-3 and J usage is TRBJ2-7; TRBD1 aligns across 7 bases. This CDR3 contains 15 residues. Germline CDR1 is ENHRY and CDR2 is SYGVKD. Trimming removed 6 bases from V and 0 bases from J; junction bases left unmatched: 8. DNA for the CDR3: TGTGCCATCAGCGCGTTAGACAGGGACTCCTACGAGCAGTACTTC. Amino acid sequence: CAISALDRDSYEQYF.

This clonotype was picked up a small number of times. The rearrangement links TRBV12-3 or TRBV12-4 to TRBJ1-5; a possible D gene is TRBD1 (6 bases). The CDR3 has 14 amino acids. V lost 3 bases, J lost 4 bases, and 10 bases lay in between. The CDR3 bases are TGTGCCAGCAGTTTCACAGGGCTGAATCAGCCCCAGCATTTT. Translated: CASSFTGLNQPQHF.

The table lists this clonotype with a few counts. The chain is built from TRBV3-1 and TRBJ1-5; no firm D call. This CDR3 has 14 residues. V shed 5 bases and J shed 3 bases, with 11 bases lying between them. Per the germline V gene, CDR1 is LGHDT and CDR2 is YNNKEL (reference sequence). This CDR3 reads CASSLQGDNQPQHF. CDR3 nucleotides: TGTGCCAGCAGCTTGCAAGGCGACAATCAGCCCCAGCATTTT.